Shown below are 11 T cell receptor beta chains from a single sample sequenced in a study of CD8 T cells in ankylosing spondylitis. MiXCR was run by TCRdb on the 5' RACE reads, yielding one entry per CDR3 protein. The data show about 25,000 distinct CDR3 sequences, with 2.5% seen just once and approximately 7.5% held by the top ten. Material: blood, either unsorted or a sorted T cell fraction (not recorded which). These receptors were obtained from a female donor with ankylosing spondylitis or in good health (not recorded which).

This clonotype came up many times. The genes are TRBV9 and TRBJ2-1, with D perhaps being TRBD1 or TRBD2 (6 bases each). Germline CDR1 SGDLS, CDR2 YYNGEE. V lost 4 bases, J lost 7 bases, and 27 bases lay in between. This CDR3 is 18 amino acids long. Written as DNA, the CDR3 is TGTGCCAGCAGCCCGGAATCCCATCAGGGGACTCCGGGGAATGAGCAGTTCTTC. Protein product: CASSPESHQGTPGNEQFF. The full variable domain, completed using reference TRBV9 and TRBJ2-1, is DSGVTQTPKHLITATGQRVTLRCSPRSGDLSVYWYQQSLDQGLQFLIQYYNGEERAKGNILERFSAQQFPDLHSELNLSSLELGDSALYFCASSPESHQGTPGNEQFFGPGTRLTVL.

Ten or more counts support this clonotype. The genes are TRBV9 and TRBJ1-3; 7 bases are shared with TRBD1. The CDR3 sequence is 17 residues long. The V gene's germline CDR1 is SGDLS and CDR2 YYNGEE. The V and J ends lost 4 bases and 2 bases, in that order; junction bases with no gene match: 12. As DNA, the CDR3 is TGTGCCAGCAGCCCCCAGACAGGGAGGGGAACTGGAAACACCATATATTTT. This gives the protein CASSPQTGRGTGNTIYF.

This clonotype has ten or more counts. The rearrangement links TRBV9 to TRBJ2-2; TRBD1 matches at 8 bases. Unmatched junction bases numbered 12, after V lost 4 bases and J lost 1 base. From germline, CDR1 is SGDLS and CDR2 YYNGEE. This CDR3 has 18 residues. This chain's CDR3 is CASSPQFPGQVNTGELFF. CDR3 coding DNA: TGTGCCAGCAGCCCCCAGTTTCCGGGACAGGTGAACACCGGGGAGCTGTTTTTT.

Ten or more counts support this clonotype. The V gene is TRBV12-3 or TRBV12-4, the J gene TRBJ2-7, with a weak D call TRBD1 (5 bases). Trimming stripped 1 base from V and 7 bases from J, with 11 bases between. CDR3 length equals 13 residues. CDR3 nucleotide sequence: TGTGCCAGCAGTTTAGGGAAGGGGTGGGAGCAGTACTTC. Protein product: CASSLGKGWEQYF.

This clonotype occurred many times. The J gene is TRBJ2-1, the V gene TRBV9; 9 positions match TRBD2. Germline lookup yields CDR1 SGDLS and CDR2 YYNGEE. This CDR3 contains 22 residues. J lost 4 bases, V lost 0 bases, and 23 bases had no gene match. The CDR3 DNA reads as TGTGCCAGCAGCGTAGCTCCCCCCGTCGAGAGTAGCGGGGGAGTCTATTACAATGAGCAGTTCTTC. Translating it yields CASSVAPPVESSGGVYYNEQFF.

This clonotype was seen ten or more times. The CDR3 spells CASSLGQGNTEAFF. CDR3 sequence (DNA): TGTGCCAGCAGCCTGGGACAGGGAAACACTGAAGCTTTCTTT. This chain joins TRBV9 and TRBJ1-1; TRBD1 agrees at 9 bases. The CDR3 is 14 residues long. Germline V CDR1 and CDR2: SGDLS, YYNGEE. With 4 bases clipped from V and 2 bases from J, the junction kept 3 bases outside the gene matches.

In the case of this clonotype: One base away lies a much larger clone, so this may be a sequencing read error. J is TRBJ1-2 and V is TRBV9; 7 nucleotides agree with TRBD1. The CDR3 is made up of 15 amino acids. In germline, CDR1 is SGDLS, CDR2 YYNGEE. V lost 3 bases to trimming and J lost 8 bases; unmatched junction nucleotides: 13. Here the CDR3 reads CASSADTGDHKGYTF. Here the CDR3 DNA reads TGTGCCAGCAGCGCGGACACAGGGGATCACAAAGGCTACACCTTC.

Many counts were recorded for this clonotype. This chain joins TRBV9 and TRBJ1-1; weak D call: TRBD1 (5 bases). Germline V gene data show CDR1 as SGDLS and CDR2 as YYNGEE. The CDR3 has 14 residues. Deletions cut 1 base from V and 1 base from J, with 8 bases between. For the CDR3, the DNA is TGTGCCAGCAGCGTATCAGGGACGAACACTGAAGCTTTCTTT. Translation gives CASSVSGTNTEAFF.

This clonotype is judged medium-sized (0.01 to 0.1%). V and J are TRBV9 and TRBJ2-4; D possibly corresponds to TRBD2 (6 bases). Per germline, CDR1 SGDLS and CDR2 YYNGEE. V shed 4 bases and J shed 12 bases, with 17 bases lying between them. This CDR3 region has 13 residues. The CDR3 DNA reads TGTGCCAGCAGCCCAGGCCCTAGCGAAGCTCAGTACTTC. As protein: CASSPGPSEAQYF.

This clonotype has at least ten counts. In DNA, the CDR3 is TGTGCCAGCAGCGCCCCTTTTTTTACGGGAGTAGAGACCCAGTACTTC. This sequence encodes CASSAPFFTGVETQYF. The V call is TRBV9, the J call TRBJ2-5, with D perhaps matching TRBD2 (6 bases). V was shortened by 3 bases and J by 4 bases, with 19 bases between the two germline ends. Germline V gives CDR1 SGDLS, CDR2 YYNGEE. There are 16 residues in the CDR3.

Many counts were recorded for this clonotype. The chain uses TRBV9 and TRBJ2-5; 9 nucleotides match TRBD1. Trimming at V came to 4 bases and at J to 4 bases, leaving 14 bases not matched to a gene. The germline V gene encodes CDR1 SGDLS and CDR2 YYNGEE. The CDR3 is 17 amino acids. The CDR3 region has the DNA TGTGCCAGCAGCCCAACATCCGGGACAGGGTATTCAGAGACCCAGTACTTC. Translation gives CASSPTSGTGYSETQYF. The complete variable domain, with remaining parts taken from reference TRBV9 and TRBJ2-5, reads DSGVTQTPKHLITATGQRVTLRCSPRSGDLSVYWYQQSLDQGLQFLIQYYNGEERAKGNILERFSAQQFPDLHSELNLSSLELGDSALYFCASSPTSGTGYSETQYFGPGTRLLVL.